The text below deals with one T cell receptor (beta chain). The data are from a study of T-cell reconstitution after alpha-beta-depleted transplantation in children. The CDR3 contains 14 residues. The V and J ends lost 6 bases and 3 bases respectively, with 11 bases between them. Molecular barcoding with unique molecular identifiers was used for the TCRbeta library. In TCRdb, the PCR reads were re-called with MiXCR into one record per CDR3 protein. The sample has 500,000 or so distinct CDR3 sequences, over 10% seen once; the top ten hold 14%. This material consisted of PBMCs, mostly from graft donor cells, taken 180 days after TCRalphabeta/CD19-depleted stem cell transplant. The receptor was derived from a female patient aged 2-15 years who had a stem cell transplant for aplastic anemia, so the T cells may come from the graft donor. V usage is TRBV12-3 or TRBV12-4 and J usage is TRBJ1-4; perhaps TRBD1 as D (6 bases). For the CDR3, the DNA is TGTGCCAGCAGCAACAGGGAGCCTAATGAAAAACTGTTTTTT. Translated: CASSNREPNEKLFF.